This T cell receptor (beta chain) is drawn from a study of T cell responses to AZD1222 COVID-19 vaccine. CDR1 and CDR2 (germline): ENHRY, SYGVKD. Trimming at V came to 2 bases and at J to 14 bases, leaving 4 bases not matched to a gene. The CDR3 runs to 12 residues. Only in-frame clones appear in the TCRdb table, and some are missing; sequencing was by immunoSEQ multiplex PCR. The table includes 100,000 to 120,000 clones, around 89% detected once. This clone came up once. This sequence was found in an adult in good health. The V gene is TRBV10-3, the J gene TRBJ1-4, with 8 bases that match TRBD1. This material consisted of peripheral blood, taken on day 0 of AZD1222 vaccination. CDR3 in amino acids: CAISEGTGLLFF. DNA for the CDR3: TGTGCCATCAGTGAGGGGACAGGCCTCCTGTTTTTT.